These T cell receptor beta chains were read from a single sample in a study of blood T cell repertoires in COVID-19. Profiled with immunoSEQ multiplex PCR; TCRdb holds only in-frame clones, not every one. The sample carries over 150,000 clones, around 80% recorded once. The sequencing sample was made of peripheral blood. The receptor set was obtained from a human donor in a cohort sampled during active COVID-19. Each CDR3 is given without its conserved first and last residue. The D gene is left open where the match is weak.

cdr3_aa	v_call	d_call
ASSIQEPGTEAF	TRBV19	NA
ASSSHREQF	TRBV27	NA
ASSLDRAPLH	TRBV5-4	NA
ASSQVGSHNEQF	TRBV4-1	NA
ASSPSQIYSNQPQH	TRBV7-8	NA
ASSHRTGLMEKLF	TRBV3-1/TRBV3-2	TRBD1
AWVRRGQGGEQY	TRBV30	NA
ASSLAGGETEAF	TRBV7-2	NA
ASSLLPTGQITYEQY	TRBV5-1	TRBD1
ASSQDLAGGGLNTEAF	TRBV3-1/TRBV3-2	NA
ASSIGAPYEQY	TRBV19	NA
ATADRVSNQPQH	TRBV19	TRBD1
ASSQGAYEQY	TRBV3-1/TRBV3-2	NA
ASSLEGQNNQPQH	TRBV5-1	TRBD1
ASSQGASGTAYNEQF	TRBV3-1/TRBV3-2	TRBD1
ASGHYEQY	TRBV2	NA
ASSVGGSGSTDTQY	TRBV9	TRBD2
ASSVGSGGPNQPQH	TRBV9	NA
SVGERGLNQETQY	TRBV29-1	TRBD2
ASSISRAGSQETQY	TRBV19	TRBD2
ASSTSQGPSYEQY	TRBV7-9	NA
ASSEGRDMMAEAF	TRBV2	NA
ATSQRSGVSQPQH	TRBV15	NA
ASSWGGPNTEAF	TRBV19	NA
ARSFGTVSSTNEKLF	TRBV5-3	TRBD1
ASSFLRAFNEQF	TRBV7-8	NA
ASSVVGGGGETQY	TRBV9	NA
ASSGNSGQGGEKLF	TRBV7-8	TRBD1
ASSISPNIQY	TRBV19	NA
ASSPDRGMINEAF	TRBV5-1	TRBD1
ASSYHLAGPREEAF	TRBV5-4	NA
ASSQEQGATQY	TRBV4-1	NA
ASTPRDSRGYT	TRBV6-5	NA
ASSQHQIPDSYEQY	TRBV4-2	NA
ASSLGTGSGNTIY	TRBV5-6	TRBD1
ASSQLGTVLTPNTEAF	TRBV16	TRBD1
ASSKDRGTGNTIY	TRBV5-5	TRBD1
ASSQTGGLTEAF	TRBV18	NA
AGTGPVANYGYT	TRBV30	NA
ASSEAQGFDQPQH	TRBV6-1	TRBD1
ASSLTYEQY	TRBV7-3	NA